What follows are 22 T cell receptor beta chains derived from one specimen sequenced in a study of metastatic and nonmetastatic thyroid tumors. TCRdb recomputed clones from the PCR reads via MiXCR. The repertoire holds some 6,000 clones, about a sixth seen once, with over 8.5% in the top ten. Treatment of any kind had been given to no patient before thyroid surgery. The specimen was tumor tissue. These receptors came from a male donor with papillary thyroid cancer or a benign thyroid nodule (not recorded which). Some clones in this sample may be carry-over from other donors' samples.

In its sample, this clone was seen many times. CDR3 nucleotide sequence: TGCAGCGTTGTTTTAGAGACCCAGTACTTC. This translates into CSVVLETQYF. The chain links TRBV29-1 to TRBJ2-5; D not resolved. This CDR3 contains 10 residues. V shed 4 bases and J shed 4 bases, with 4 bases lying between them. Germline CDR1 reads SQVTM; CDR2 reads ANQGSEA.

This clone was detected only a few times. The chain couples TRBV28 to TRBJ2-2; D is perhaps TRBD1 (5 bases). Germline V gene lookup returns CDR1 MDHEN and CDR2 SYDVKM. Trimming cost V 3 bases and J 2 bases, with 13 bases left between them. The length of the CDR3 is 16 residues. The CDR3: CASSFGRGSNTGELFF. CDR3 bases: TGTGCCAGCAGTTTCGGAAGGGGAAGCAACACCGGGGAGCTGTTTTTT. Filled out from reference TRBV28 and TRBJ2-2, the complete variable domain reads DVKVTQSSRYLVKRTGEKVFLECVQDMDHENMFWYRQDPGLGLRLIYFSYDVKMKEKGDIPEGYSVSREKKERFSLILESASTNQTSMYLCASSFGRGSNTGELFFGEGSRLTVL.

The rearrangement uses TRBV20-1 and TRBJ1-1, with D possibly TRBD1 on 5 matching bases. CDR1 is DFQATT and CDR2 is SNEGSKA in the germline V gene (reference sequence). V was cut by 5 bases and J by 3 bases, with 13 bases left in between. The CDR3 spans 13 residues. CDR3 in DNA: TGCAGTGCTCACGACAGCCTTGACACTGAAGCTTTCTTT. This codes for CSAHDSLDTEAFF.

This clone was seen at least ten times. The chain uses TRBV11-1 and TRBJ1-1; 7 bases match TRBD1. Germline V gene lookup returns CDR1 SGHAT and CDR2 FQDESV (reference sequence). The CDR3 runs 12 residues. After removal of 4 bases from V and 6 bases from J, the junction contained 2 bases not matched to a gene. In nucleotides, the CDR3 is TGTGCCAGCAGCTCGGACAGGTCTGAAGCTTTCTTT. The encoded protein is CASSSDRSEAFF.

This clone was observed many times. A read error may be the cause here, since a much bigger clone is one base away. As the CDR3 is not closed by the conserved phenylalanine or tryptophan, this likely results from a read error. The limits of the CDR3 on the DNA are not certain, so only TCRdb's listed CDR3 is given. The genes are TRBV20-1 and TRBJ2-1; whether TRBD1, the table's D call, matches the DNA was not checked. Looked up from germline, CDR1 is DFQATT and CDR2 is SNEGSKA (reference sequence). The CDR3 has 14 residues if both end residues are counted. The CDR3 loop is CSVHVLPVRPPSFL.

Remarks on this clone: Likely a read error: the CDR3 ends without its conserved phenylalanine or tryptophan. The rearrangement uses TRBV20-1 and TRBJ1-1, with TRBD1 matching over 11 bases. The junction had 16 bases not matched to a gene; V was cut back by 5 bases and J by 2 bases. This CDR3 is 18 amino acids long. Germline V CDR1 and CDR2: DFQATT, SNEGSKA (reference sequence). In DNA, the CDR3 is TGCAGTGCTCTGCACCCTAGTGGGACAGGGGGTACAAACACTGAAGCTTTCCTT. It encodes CSALHPSGTGGTNTEAFL.

This clone has ten or more counts. Other nucleotide sequences in the sample specify the same CDR3. The CDR3 sequence is CASSLGKTTGPSGANVLTF. The CDR3 DNA sequence: TGTGCCAGCAGCTTAGGAAAAACTACCGGGCCCTCTGGGGCCAACGTCCTGACTTTC. This chain joins TRBV7-6 and TRBJ2-6; D not resolved. V was trimmed by 1 base and J by 0 bases, leaving 16 bases between them. CDR1 is SGHVS, CDR2 FNYEAQ, per germline. The CDR3 runs to 19 residues. Together with reference TRBV7-6 and TRBJ2-6, the CDR3 gives the full variable domain: GAGVSQSPRYKVTKRGQDVALRCDPISGHVSLYWYRQALGQGPEFLTYFNYEAQQDKSGLPNDRFSAERPEGSISTLTIQRTEQRDSAMYRCASSLGKTTGPSGANVLTFGAGSRLTVL.

The DNA for the CDR3 is TGTGCCAGCAGCTTCCTAGCGGGGAGCTCCTACAATGAGCAGTTCTTC. Amino acid sequence: CASSFLAGSSYNEQFF. V usage is TRBV5-4 and J usage is TRBJ2-1; 9 nucleotides agree with TRBD2. The germline V gene has CDR1 SGHNT and CDR2 YYREEE (reference sequence). J was trimmed by 0 bases and V by 2 bases; bases with no gene match: 3. The CDR3 runs to 16 residues.

By frequency in the sample, this clone is medium-sized. The chain employs TRBV10-3 and TRBJ2-3; 8 nucleotides align to TRBD2. V gave up 6 bases and J gave up 2 bases; unmatched junction bases: 7. This CDR3 comprises 15 residues. Per the germline V gene, CDR1 is ENHRY and CDR2 is SYGVKD. The DNA for the CDR3 is TGTGCCATCAGCCCGGGGGGGACTACCACAGATACGCAGTATTTT. Translation gives CAISPGGTTTDTQYF.

This clone is medium-sized within its sample. The V and J genes are TRBV12-3 or TRBV12-4 and TRBJ1-1; 7 nucleotides agree with TRBD1. This CDR3 has 15 amino acids. With 1 base clipped from V and 1 base from J, the junction kept 3 bases outside the gene matches. Here the CDR3 DNA reads TGTGCCAGCAGTTTAGGAGACAGGGAGAACACTGAAGCTTTCTTT. It codes for CASSLGDRENTEAFF.

By its share, this clone is medium-sized. V and J are TRBV6-6 and TRBJ2-3; TRBD2 aligns across 9 bases. The germline CDR1 and CDR2 sequences are MNHNY and SVGAGI (reference sequence). This CDR3 contains 17 residues. V trimming: 5 bases; J trimming: 1 base; junction bases outside the gene matches: 10. CDR3 amino acids: CASSHLAAGGGTDTQYF. CDR3 DNA sequence: TGTGCCAGCAGTCATTTGGCCGCGGGGGGGGGCACAGATACGCAGTATTTT.

This clone was seen just once. Germline is not matched at one junction end, which may reflect a read error. The chain carries TRBV7-2 and TRBJ2-3; D is unclear. The germline V gene encodes CDR1 SGHTA and CDR2 FQGNSA. The CDR3 runs 14 residues. CDR3 sequence: CANSAGLVKDTRYF. CDR3 sequence (DNA): TGTGCCAACAGCGCCGGATTGGTTAAAGATACGCGGTATTTT.

This clone is medium-sized within its sample. V and J are TRBV6-1 and TRBJ1-3; maybe TRBD1 (6 bases). Germline V lookup: CDR1 MNHNS, CDR2 SASEGT. Trimming shortened V by 9 bases and J by 0 bases, and 18 bases separated the two germline ends. The CDR3 has 16 amino acids. CDR3: CASSPGTLYSGNTIYF. In nucleotides, the CDR3 is TGTGCCAGTAGTCCCGGGACACTCTACTCTGGAAACACCATATATTTT.

This sequence joins TRBV18 and TRBJ1-4; the match to TRBD1 covers 7 bases. V trimming: 3 bases; J trimming: 2 bases; junction bases outside the gene matches: 3. CDR1 and CDR2 (germline): KGHSH, LQKENI. The CDR3 sequence is 15 residues long. Written as DNA, the CDR3 is TGTGCCAGCTCACCTAAGGGGGCCACTAATGAAAAACTGTTTTTT. It yields the protein CASSPKGATNEKLFF.

This clone is judged medium-sized. The J gene is TRBJ1-2, the V gene TRBV6-1; D is perhaps TRBD1 (6 bases). V dropped 1 base and J dropped 2 bases, with 11 bases sitting between them. Germline-derived CDR1 and CDR2 are MNHNS and SASEGT. This CDR3 region has 15 residues. CDR3: CASSEEGGGNYGYTF. CDR3 nucleotide sequence: TGTGCCAGCAGTGAAGAAGGGGGAGGGAACTATGGCTACACCTTC.

This clone is classed as medium-sized (0.01 to 0.1%). The rearrangement links TRBV19 to TRBJ2-7, with 8 bases identical to TRBD2. The CDR3 runs 15 residues. Germline loops: CDR1 LNHDA, CDR2 SQIVND (reference sequence). The ends lost 6 bases at V and 2 bases at J; junction bases unmatched: 9. Here the CDR3 DNA reads TGTGCCAGTAGCCGAAGCGGGAGAGGGCCCTACGAGCAGTACTTC. Translated: CASSRSGRGPYEQYF.

As regards this clone: Sequence at one end of the junction differs from germline and may be a read error. This sequence joins TRBV2 and TRBJ2-1; no firm D call. The CDR3 is 16 amino acids. Germline V gives CDR1 SNHLY, CDR2 FYNNEI. The CDR3 sequence: CASSDSEPGSYNEQLF. Written as DNA, the CDR3 is TGTGCCAGCAGTGACTCCGAACCTGGCTCCTACAATGAGCAGCTCTTC.

The rearrangement uses TRBV12-3 or TRBV12-4 and TRBJ2-5, with 10 bases identical to TRBD2. There are 15 residues in the CDR3. Trimming at V came to 6 bases and at J to 5 bases, leaving 9 bases not matched to a gene. The CDR3 is CASRPGTSAAETQYF. Written as DNA, the CDR3 is TGTGCCAGCAGACCTGGGACTAGCGCGGCGGAGACCCAGTACTTC.

This clone qualifies as medium-sized. This chain joins TRBV12-3 or TRBV12-4 and TRBJ2-7; 10 nucleotides agree with TRBD2. The J segment lost 2 bases and the V segment lost 7 bases, leaving 5 bases of the junction unmatched. The CDR3 totals 14 residues. CDR3 residues: CASTNLAGAYEQYF. CDR3 bases: TGTGCCAGCACCAATCTAGCGGGGGCCTACGAGCAGTACTTC.

By sample fraction, this clone is medium-sized. The sample holds other DNA sequences that translate to the same CDR3. The gene calls are TRBV20-1 and TRBJ1-5; no reliable D call. Trimming shortened V by 3 bases and J by 0 bases, and 12 bases separated the two germline ends. The CDR3 covers 15 residues. Germline V gene lookup returns CDR1 DFQATT and CDR2 SNEGSKA (reference sequence). In DNA, the CDR3 is TGCAGTGCTAGCAAGGAGGCCGATAGCAATCAGCCCCAGCATTTT. It specifies CSASKEADSNQPQHF.

In the case of this clone: A much larger clone lies one base from this, so it may be a read error. The rearrangement joins TRBV7-9 to TRBJ1-4; D gene ambiguous. Germline CDR1 SEHNR, CDR2 FQNEAQ (reference sequence). V lost 8 bases to trimming and J lost 4 bases, with 14 bases between them. This CDR3 region has 14 residues. This CDR3 reads CASGPPENNEKLFF. As DNA, the CDR3 is TGTGCCAGCGGCCCACCGGAAAATAATGAAAAACTGTTTTTT.

Remarks on this clone: The same CDR3 also results from other DNA sequences found in this sample. J is TRBJ2-5 and V is TRBV6-1, with a tentative D call TRBD2 (7 bases). Trimming left V 9 bases short and J 5 bases short, with 22 bases between. The CDR3 extends over 15 amino acids. The germline gives CDR1 MNHNS, CDR2 SASEGT. The CDR3 DNA is TGTGCCAGTAGCCACAGGGTGGGGGGGCAGGAGACCCAGTACTTC. As protein: CASSHRVGGQETQYF.